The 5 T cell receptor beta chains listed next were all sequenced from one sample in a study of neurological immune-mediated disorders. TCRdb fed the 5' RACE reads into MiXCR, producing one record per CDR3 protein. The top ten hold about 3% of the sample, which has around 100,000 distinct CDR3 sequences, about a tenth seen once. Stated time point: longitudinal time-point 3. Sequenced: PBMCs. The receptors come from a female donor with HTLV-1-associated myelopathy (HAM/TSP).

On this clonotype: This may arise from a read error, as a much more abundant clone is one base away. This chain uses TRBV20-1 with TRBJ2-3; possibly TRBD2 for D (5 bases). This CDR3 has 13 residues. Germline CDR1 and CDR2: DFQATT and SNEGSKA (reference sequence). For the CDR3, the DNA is TGCAGTGTCAGATTGCCTAGCACATATACGCAGTATTTT. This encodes CSVRLPSTYTQYF.

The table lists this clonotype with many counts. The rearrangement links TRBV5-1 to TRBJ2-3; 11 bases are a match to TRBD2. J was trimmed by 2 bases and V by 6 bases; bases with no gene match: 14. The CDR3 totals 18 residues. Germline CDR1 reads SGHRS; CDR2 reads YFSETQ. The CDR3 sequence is CASTGLGLAGGSTDTQYF. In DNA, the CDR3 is TGCGCCAGCACCGGGTTGGGGCTAGCGGGGGGTTCCACAGATACGCAGTATTTT.

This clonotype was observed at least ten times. CDR3 in DNA: TGCAGTGCTAGAGGTCACTTTGAAGCTTTCTTT. Encoded protein: CSARGHFEAFF. The chain recombines TRBV20-1 with TRBJ1-1, with no clear D. The V end lost 1 base, the J end lost 7 bases, and 7 bases lay between the germline ends. The CDR3 spans 11 residues. Germline V gives CDR1 DFQATT, CDR2 SNEGSKA (reference sequence).

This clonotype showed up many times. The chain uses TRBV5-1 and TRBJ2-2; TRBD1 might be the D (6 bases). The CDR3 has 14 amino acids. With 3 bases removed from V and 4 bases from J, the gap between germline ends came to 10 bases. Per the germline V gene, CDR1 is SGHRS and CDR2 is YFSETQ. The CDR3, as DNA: TGCGCCAGCAGCTCTGGACAGAGCACCGGGGAGCTGTTTTTT. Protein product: CASSSGQSTGELFF.

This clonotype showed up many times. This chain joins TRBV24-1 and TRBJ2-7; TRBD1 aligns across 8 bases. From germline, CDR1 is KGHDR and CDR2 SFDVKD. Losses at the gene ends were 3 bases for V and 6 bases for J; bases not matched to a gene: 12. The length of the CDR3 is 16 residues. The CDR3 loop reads CATSDRRTDRGGEQYF. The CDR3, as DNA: TGTGCCACCAGTGATCGCCGAACCGACAGGGGAGGCGAGCAGTACTTC.